The rows below give T cell receptor beta chains drawn from one sample of a study of T cell responses to AZD1222 COVID-19 vaccine. Libraries were prepared by immunoSEQ multiplex PCR; TCRdb keeps only in-frame clonotypes and omits some of them. Of over 150,000 clones in the sample, roughly 88% were seen once. The sequences come from peripheral blood, collected 28 days after the second AZD1222 dose. The source is an adult who received the AZD1222 COVID-19 vaccine. Each CDR3 is given with its conserved first and last residue. The order of the fields is clone size, V gene, D gene, J gene, CDR3 DNA, CDR3 protein. The D gene is left open where the match is weak. A clone size is listed for some rows: how often the clone was seen (once, few, many), or a class if it is expanded.

abundance: NA
v_gene: TRBV6-5
d_gene: NA
j_gene: TRBJ1-1
CDR3nt: TGTGCCAGCACCCCATTGGAGGGAACTGAAGCTTTCTTT
CDR3aa: CASTPLEGTEAFF

abundance: NA
v_gene: TRBV28
d_gene: NA
j_gene: TRBJ2-7
CDR3nt: TGTGCCAGCAGTCTCGGGACTTTCTACGAGCAGTACTTC
CDR3aa: CASSLGTFYEQYF

abundance: NA
v_gene: TRBV19
d_gene: TRBD1
j_gene: TRBJ1-5
CDR3nt: TGTGCCAGTAACCCCCGACAGGGAGCGAAAGATAGCAATCAGCCCCAGCATTTT
CDR3aa: CASNPRQGAKDSNQPQHF

abundance: NA
v_gene: TRBV3-1/TRBV3-2
d_gene: NA
j_gene: TRBJ1-2
CDR3nt: TGTGCCAGCAGCCAGGGACTCTATAGGGGGAAGAACTATGGCTACACCTTC
CDR3aa: CASSQGLYRGKNYGYTF

abundance: NA
v_gene: TRBV6-4
d_gene: NA
j_gene: TRBJ2-1
CDR3nt: TGTGCCAGCAGTGACTCGAGGGGGGGAAGCGATGAGCAGTTCTTC
CDR3aa: CASSDSRGGSDEQFF

abundance: NA
v_gene: TRBV19
d_gene: NA
j_gene: TRBJ1-5
CDR3nt: TGTGCCAGTAGTATCCTGACAGTGAATAGCAATCAGCCCCAGCATTTT
CDR3aa: CASSILTVNSNQPQHF

abundance: NA
v_gene: TRBV5-4
d_gene: NA
j_gene: TRBJ2-1
CDR3nt: TGTGCCAGCAGCTTGGCTAGAGATGAGCAGTTCTTC
CDR3aa: CASSLARDEQFF

abundance: NA
v_gene: TRBV7-9
d_gene: NA
j_gene: TRBJ1-4
CDR3nt: TGTGCCAGCAGCTTAGGCGTAGGAGGTGTTCCCGAAAAACTGTTTTTT
CDR3aa: CASSLGVGGVPEKLFF

abundance: NA
v_gene: TRBV27
d_gene: NA
j_gene: TRBJ1-5
CDR3nt: TGTGCCAGCAACCGGACTCCAGGAGGCAATCAGCCCCAGCATTTT
CDR3aa: CASNRTPGGNQPQHF

abundance: NA
v_gene: TRBV24-1
d_gene: NA
j_gene: TRBJ2-3
CDR3nt: TGTGCCACCAGTGATTATGGTAATACGCAGTATTTT
CDR3aa: CATSDYGNTQYF

abundance: once
v_gene: TRBV7-9
d_gene: NA
j_gene: TRBJ1-1
CDR3nt: TGTGCCAGCAGCTTAGTTTCGGCTGAAGCTTTCTTT
CDR3aa: CASSLVSAEAFF

abundance: many
v_gene: TRBV5-6
d_gene: NA
j_gene: TRBJ2-5
CDR3nt: TGTGCCAGCAGCTTGGCTGGGGGGGCAGAGACCCAGTACTTC
CDR3aa: CASSLAGGAETQYF

abundance: NA
v_gene: TRBV3-1/TRBV3-2
d_gene: NA
j_gene: TRBJ2-7
CDR3nt: TGTGCCAGCAGCCAAGGGGTCGGCTACGAGCAGTACTTC
CDR3aa: CASSQGVGYEQYF

abundance: once
v_gene: TRBV4-3
d_gene: TRBD1
j_gene: TRBJ1-2
CDR3nt: TGCGCCAGCAGCCAAGATAAAGGACAGGCCTATGGCTACACCTTC
CDR3aa: CASSQDKGQAYGYTF

abundance: NA
v_gene: TRBV11-2
d_gene: NA
j_gene: TRBJ1-2
CDR3nt: TGTGCCAGCAGCCCTGGACCCTATGGCTACACCTTC
CDR3aa: CASSPGPYGYTF

abundance: NA
v_gene: TRBV5-1
d_gene: NA
j_gene: TRBJ1-1
CDR3nt: TGCGCCAGCAGCTTTCTCACGGGTACTGAAGCTTTCTTT
CDR3aa: CASSFLTGTEAFF

abundance: NA
v_gene: TRBV18
d_gene: NA
j_gene: TRBJ1-1
CDR3nt: TGTGCCAGCTCACCACCGACGGGCGGAACCCAAATGAACACTGAAGCTTTCTTT
CDR3aa: CASSPPTGGTQMNTEAFF

abundance: once
v_gene: TRBV2
d_gene: TRBD1
j_gene: TRBJ1-4
CDR3nt: TGTGCCTCCAGGATCGGACAGGGAAAGATGTTTTTT
CDR3aa: CASRIGQGKMFF

abundance: NA
v_gene: TRBV4-1
d_gene: NA
j_gene: TRBJ1-5
CDR3nt: TGCGCCAGCAGCCAGAGTCTGAGCCTAGGGGATTTAGGGAATCAGCCCCAGCATTTT
CDR3aa: CASSQSLSLGDLGNQPQHF

abundance: NA
v_gene: TRBV4-2
d_gene: NA
j_gene: TRBJ1-4
CDR3nt: TGTGCCAGCAGCCCCAGTGGGAGCGGGGGAGCAACTAATGAAAAACTGTTTTTT
CDR3aa: CASSPSGSGGATNEKLFF

abundance: NA
v_gene: TRBV5-5
d_gene: NA
j_gene: TRBJ1-5
CDR3nt: TGTGCCAGCAGCTTAGGACATTTAGGGCAGCCCCAGCATTTT
CDR3aa: CASSLGHLGQPQHF

abundance: NA
v_gene: TRBV5-1
d_gene: NA
j_gene: TRBJ1-4
CDR3nt: TGCGCCAGCAGCTCTCTCCGGGACGGTAATGAAAAACTGTTTTTT
CDR3aa: CASSSLRDGNEKLFF

abundance: once
v_gene: TRBV5-1
d_gene: TRBD1
j_gene: TRBJ1-2
CDR3nt: TGCGCCAGCAGCTTGGATGGGACAGGGCATGCTACTCGCTATGGCTACACCTTC
CDR3aa: CASSLDGTGHATRYGYTF

abundance: NA
v_gene: TRBV5-1
d_gene: NA
j_gene: TRBJ1-1
CDR3nt: TGCGCCAGCAGCTTTCTCGGGGAAACTGAAGCTTTCTTT
CDR3aa: CASSFLGETEAFF